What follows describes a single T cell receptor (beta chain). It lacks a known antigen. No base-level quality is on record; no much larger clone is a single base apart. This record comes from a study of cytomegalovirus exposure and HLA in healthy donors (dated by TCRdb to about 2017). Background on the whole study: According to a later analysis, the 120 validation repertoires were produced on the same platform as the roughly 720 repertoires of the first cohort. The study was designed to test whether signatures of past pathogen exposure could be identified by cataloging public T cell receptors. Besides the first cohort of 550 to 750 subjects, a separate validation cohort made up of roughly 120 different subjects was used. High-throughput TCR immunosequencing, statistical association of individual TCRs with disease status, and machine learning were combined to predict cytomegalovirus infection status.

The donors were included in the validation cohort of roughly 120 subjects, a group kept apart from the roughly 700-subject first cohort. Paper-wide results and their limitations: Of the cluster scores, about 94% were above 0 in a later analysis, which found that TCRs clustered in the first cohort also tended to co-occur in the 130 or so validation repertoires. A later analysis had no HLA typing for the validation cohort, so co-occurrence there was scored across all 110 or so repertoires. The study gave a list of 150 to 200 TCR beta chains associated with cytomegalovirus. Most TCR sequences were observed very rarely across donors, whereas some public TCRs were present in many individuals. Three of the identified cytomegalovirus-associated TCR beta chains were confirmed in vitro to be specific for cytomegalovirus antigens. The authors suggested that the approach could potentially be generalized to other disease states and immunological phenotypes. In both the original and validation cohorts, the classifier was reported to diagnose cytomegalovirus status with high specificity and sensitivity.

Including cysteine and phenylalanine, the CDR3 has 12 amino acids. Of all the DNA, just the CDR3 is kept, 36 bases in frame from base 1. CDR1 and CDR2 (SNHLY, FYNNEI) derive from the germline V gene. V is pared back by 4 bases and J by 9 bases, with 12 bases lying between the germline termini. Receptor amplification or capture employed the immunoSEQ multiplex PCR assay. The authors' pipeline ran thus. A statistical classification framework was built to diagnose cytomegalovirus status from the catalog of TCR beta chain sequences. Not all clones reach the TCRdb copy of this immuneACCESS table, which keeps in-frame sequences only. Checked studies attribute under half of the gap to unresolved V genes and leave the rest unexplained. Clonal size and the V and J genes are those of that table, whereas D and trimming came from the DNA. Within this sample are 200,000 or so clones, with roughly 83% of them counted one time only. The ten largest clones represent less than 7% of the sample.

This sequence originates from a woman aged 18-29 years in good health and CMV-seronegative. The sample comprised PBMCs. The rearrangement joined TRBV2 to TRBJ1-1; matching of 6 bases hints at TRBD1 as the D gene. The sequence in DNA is TGTGCCAGCAGTGTAGCAGGGGCTAAAGCTTTCTTT. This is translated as CASSVAGAKAFF.